This TCR beta chain is drawn from a study of neurological immune-mediated disorders. With 1 base clipped from V and 6 bases from J, the junction kept 0 bases outside the gene matches. CDR1 is SGHVS, CDR2 FNYEAQ, per germline. CDR3 size: 12 residues. TCRdb re-derived calls from the 5' RACE reads in MiXCR, one entry per CDR3 protein. The sample has some 77,000 distinct CDR3 sequences, approximately 9.4% seen once. Sequences were obtained from PBMCs. The sequence was collected from a man aged 50-60 years in good health. The gene calls are TRBV7-6 and TRBJ2-7, with 7 bases matching TRBD1. The DNA for the CDR3 is TGTGCCAGCAGCTTAGGGACAGGCGAGCAGTACTTC. The encoded protein is CASSLGTGEQYF.